This TCR beta chain was profiled in a study of blood T cell repertoires in COVID-19. Overall study context: The origin of the acute and convalescent COVID-19 samples was the United States, Italy and Spain. PBMCs, B-cell-depleted T cells, or T cells provided the cDNA or gDNA that made up the material.

CDR3 length equals 13 residues. V shed 2 bases and J shed 8 bases, with 9 bases lying between them. Germline CDR1 is KGHSH and CDR2 is LQKENI. In the authors' workflow: Estimated nucleated cell counts came from reference gene primer amplification. TCRdb's table, derived via immunoSEQ multiplex PCR, lists solely in-frame clones and lacks some. D and trimming were read from the DNA, whereas the V and J calls and clone size are those reported in that table. Of around 56,000 clones listed, roughly three quarters are singletons. The TCR was taken from a man in his 60s with acute or convalescent COVID-19. The chain uses TRBV18 and TRBJ1-4, with D tentatively TRBD1 (5 bases). The specimen sequenced was peripheral blood. The CDR3 reads CASSPGAGEKLFF. DNA for the CDR3: TGTGCCAGCTCACCAGGGGCAGGGGAAAAACTGTTTTTT.